The 17 T cell receptor beta chains listed next were all sequenced from one sample in a study of molecular identifiers for immune sequencing clone quantification. TCRdb passed the PCR reads through MiXCR, listing each CDR3 protein once. Of around 300,000 distinct CDR3 sequences listed, roughly a quarter were seen once; the top ten hold roughly 0.7%. The material sequenced was naive CD8+ T cells from blood, with Jurkat cell RNA spiked in. This sample's subset: FACS-sorted CD8+CD4-CCR7+CD45RA+ naive T cells. These TCRs come from a human donor in good health. Some libraries in this study had Jurkat cell RNA spiked in.

On this clonotype: Mismatch with germline at one junction end may stem from a read error. The J gene is TRBJ2-1, the V gene TRBV29-1; D perhaps matches TRBD2 (6 bases). This CDR3 is 13 amino acids long. Per the germline V gene, CDR1 is SQVTM and CDR2 is ANQGSEA. CDR3 protein: CSALAGTYNAQFF. The CDR3 coding sequence is TGCAGCGCTTTGGCGGGGACCTACAATGCGCAGTTCTTC.

This clonotype was detected only a few times. The chain combines TRBV5-1 with TRBJ2-3, with 9 bases matching TRBD2. There are 17 residues in the CDR3. CDR1 and CDR2 from the germline V gene are SGHRS and YFSETQ. Trimming removed 3 bases from V and 2 bases from J; junction bases left unmatched: 10. Here the CDR3 reads CASSWDLAGDSTDTQYF. For the CDR3, the DNA is TGCGCCAGCAGCTGGGATTTAGCGGGGGACTCCACAGATACGCAGTATTTT.

This clonotype was detected only once. The junction departs from germline at one end; a sequencing error may be responsible. The CDR3 bases are TGTGCCTGCAGCTTATCCACCTCCACTGCGCAGTTCTTC. Encoded protein: CACSLSTSTAQFF. The chain joins TRBV11-2 to TRBJ2-1; no clear D. The CDR3 covers 13 residues. Germline values: CDR1 SGHAT, CDR2 FQNNGV.

Of note for this clonotype: This may arise from a read error, as a much more abundant clone is one base away. The conserved closing phenylalanine or tryptophan is absent in this CDR3, likely reflecting a read error. The chain uses TRBV20-1 and TRBJ1-2, with TRBD1 matching 7 bases. This CDR3 has 13 residues. The trim removed 6 bases at V and 4 bases at J, leaving 8 bases unmatched. Germline-derived CDR1 and CDR2 are DFQATT and SNEGSKA (reference sequence). DNA of the CDR3: TGCAGTGCAAGGTCAGGGGGAAGCTATGGCTACACCCTC. Its translation: CSARSGGSYGYTL.

This clonotype has a handful of counts. The V call is TRBV4-1, the J call TRBJ2-3; D gene unclear. CDR1 MGHRA and CDR2 YSYEKL come from the germline V gene. V lost 2 bases and J lost 3, with 24 bases in between. The CDR3 has 19 amino acids. The CDR3 here is CASSQPSPVEDSLTDTQYF. The CDR3 DNA follows: TGCGCCAGCAGCCAACCAAGTCCCGTTGAGGATAGCCTGACAGATACGCAGTATTTT.

The V call is TRBV6-2 or TRBV6-3, the J call TRBJ2-3; the match to TRBD1 covers 7 bases. Germline CDR1 MNHEY, CDR2 SVGEGT. The CDR3 sequence is 16 residues long. The junction had 11 bases not matched to a gene; V was cut back by 6 bases and J by 2 bases. DNA of the CDR3: TGTGCCAGCAGGTCAGGACAGGTGGATAACACAGATACGCAGTATTTT. This encodes CASRSGQVDNTDTQYF.

This chain joins TRBV7-3 and TRBJ2-3; no clear D gene. Trimming stripped 1 base from V and 4 bases from J, with 9 bases between. CDR1 and CDR2 (germline): SGHTA, FQGTGA. The CDR3 loop spans 14 amino acids. The CDR3 nucleotides are TGTGCCAGCAGCTTAATAGGGCTTCCAGATACGCAGTATTTT. This gives the protein CASSLIGLPDTQYF.

The gene calls are TRBV27 and TRBJ2-2, with a tentative D call TRBD1 (6 bases). The germline V gene encodes CDR1 MNHEY and CDR2 SMNVEV (reference sequence). The CDR3 consists of 17 residues. V lost 0 bases and J lost 0, with 11 bases in between. In DNA, the CDR3 is TGTGCCAGCAGTTTATCTGGACAGAACGCGAACACCGGGGAGCTGTTTTTT. As protein: CASSLSGQNANTGELFF.

CDR3 region: CASSSYRDRVSEQYF. CDR3 bases: TGTGCCAGCAGTTCCTACCGGGACAGGGTCTCCGAGCAGTACTTC. The genes are TRBV27 and TRBJ2-7, with 9 bases that match TRBD1. V dropped 4 bases and J dropped 6; count of bases not matched to a gene: 10. Germline assignment: CDR1 MNHEY and CDR2 SMNVEV (reference sequence). The CDR3 length is 15 residues.

This chain joins TRBV20-1 and TRBJ2-5; D is unresolved. V shed 3 bases and J shed 1 base, with 9 bases lying between them. Germline V gene data show CDR1 as DFQATT and CDR2 as SNEGSKA (reference sequence). This CDR3 region has 13 residues. CDR3 sequence: CSASLYSQETQYF. CDR3 bases: TGCAGTGCTAGTTTGTACAGCCAAGAGACCCAGTACTTC.

This clonotype came up many times. The V and J genes are TRBV5-1 and TRBJ2-5; 9 nucleotides line up with TRBD1. V was pared by 4 bases and J by 1 base, with 8 bases of the junction left unmatched. Germline lookup yields CDR1 SGHRS and CDR2 YFSETQ. This CDR3 region has 16 residues. In nucleotides, the CDR3 is TGCGCCAGCAGCCCAAAGACAGGGGGGCCCCAAGAGACCCAGTACTTC. It translates to CASSPKTGGPQETQYF.

About this clonotype itself: Because the CDR3 is missing its conserved closing phenylalanine or tryptophan, this is likely a read error. V and J are TRBV12-3 or TRBV12-4 and TRBJ2-7; weak D call: TRBD1 (5 bases). V lost 3 bases and J lost 1, with 10 bases in between. The CDR3 totals 14 residues. In DNA form, the CDR3 reads TGTGCCAGCAGTTTGTCGTACAGGTCCTACGAGCAGTACCTC. It codes for CASSLSYRSYEQYL.

This clonotype occurred many times. The rearrangement uses TRBV20-1 and TRBJ1-1; no clear D gene. This CDR3 has 12 amino acids. Germline V lookup: CDR1 DFQATT, CDR2 SNEGSKA (reference sequence). V was trimmed by 0 bases and J by 7 bases, leaving 9 bases between them. The CDR3 DNA reads as TGCAGTGCTAGAGAGTTGGGTGTTGAAGCTTTCTTT. Translated: CSARELGVEAFF.

This clonotype was recorded many times. V is TRBV6-5 and J is TRBJ2-7; D is perhaps TRBD1 or TRBD2 (5 bases each). This CDR3 comprises 14 residues. Germline V lookup: CDR1 MNHEY, CDR2 SVGAGI. V was trimmed by 6 bases and J by 4 bases, leaving 16 bases between them. CDR3 loop: CASSPFPGAYEQYF. DNA of the CDR3: TGTGCCAGCAGCCCATTCCCCGGGGCATACGAGCAGTACTTC.

This clonotype was counted many times. The chain has TRBV7-9 and TRBJ1-5, with 8 bases identical to TRBD1. There are 15 residues in the CDR3. The germline V gene has CDR1 SEHNR and CDR2 FQNEAQ (reference sequence). The V and J ends lost 5 bases and 2 bases, in that order; junction bases with no gene match: 5. The chain's CDR3 is CASSLTGEGNQPQHF. CDR3 nucleotide sequence: TGTGCCAGCAGCCTGACAGGGGAGGGCAATCAGCCCCAGCATTTT.

This clonotype was seen a few times. This rearrangement joins TRBV7-9 to TRBJ2-3; D is undetermined. This CDR3 has 16 residues. Trimming took 3 bases from V and 4 from J, leaving 17 bases between them. CDR1 is SEHNR, CDR2 FQNEAQ, per germline (reference sequence). CDR3 protein: CASSFPTTPAADTQYF. In nucleotides, the CDR3 is TGTGCCAGCAGCTTCCCTACTACTCCGGCGGCAGATACGCAGTATTTT.

Ten or more counts support this clonotype. The chain links TRBV29-1 to TRBJ2-7, with D maybe TRBD2 (5 bases). V dropped 8 bases and J dropped 1 base, with 21 bases sitting between them. The CDR3 sequence is 15 residues long. Looked up from germline, CDR1 is SQVTM and CDR2 is ANQGSEA. CDR3 in DNA: TGCAGCATGAGGGTCCGGGAAGGTGGATCCTACGAGCAGTACTTC. Residues: CSMRVREGGSYEQYF.